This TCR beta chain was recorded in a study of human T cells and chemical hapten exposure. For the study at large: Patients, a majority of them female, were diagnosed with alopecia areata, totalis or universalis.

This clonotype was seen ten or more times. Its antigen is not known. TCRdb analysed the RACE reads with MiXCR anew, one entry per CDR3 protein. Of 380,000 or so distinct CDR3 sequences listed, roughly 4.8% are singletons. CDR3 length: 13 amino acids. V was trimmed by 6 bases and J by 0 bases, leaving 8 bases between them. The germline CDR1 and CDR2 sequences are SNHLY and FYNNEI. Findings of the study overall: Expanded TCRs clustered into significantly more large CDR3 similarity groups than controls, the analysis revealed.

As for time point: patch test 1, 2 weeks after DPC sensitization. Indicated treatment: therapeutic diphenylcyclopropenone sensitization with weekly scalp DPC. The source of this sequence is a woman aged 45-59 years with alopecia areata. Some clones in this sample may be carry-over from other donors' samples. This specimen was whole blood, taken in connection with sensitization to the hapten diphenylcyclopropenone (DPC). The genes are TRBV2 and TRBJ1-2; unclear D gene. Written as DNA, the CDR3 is TGTGCCAGCAGAGAAACAGCTAACTATGGCTACACCTTC. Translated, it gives CASRETANYGYTF. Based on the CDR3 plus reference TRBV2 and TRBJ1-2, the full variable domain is EPEVTQTPSHQVTQMGQEVILRCVPISNHLYFYWYRQILGQKVEFLVSFYNNEISEKSEIFDDQFSVERPDGSNFTLKIRSTKLEDSAMYFCASRETANYGYTFGSGTRLTVV.